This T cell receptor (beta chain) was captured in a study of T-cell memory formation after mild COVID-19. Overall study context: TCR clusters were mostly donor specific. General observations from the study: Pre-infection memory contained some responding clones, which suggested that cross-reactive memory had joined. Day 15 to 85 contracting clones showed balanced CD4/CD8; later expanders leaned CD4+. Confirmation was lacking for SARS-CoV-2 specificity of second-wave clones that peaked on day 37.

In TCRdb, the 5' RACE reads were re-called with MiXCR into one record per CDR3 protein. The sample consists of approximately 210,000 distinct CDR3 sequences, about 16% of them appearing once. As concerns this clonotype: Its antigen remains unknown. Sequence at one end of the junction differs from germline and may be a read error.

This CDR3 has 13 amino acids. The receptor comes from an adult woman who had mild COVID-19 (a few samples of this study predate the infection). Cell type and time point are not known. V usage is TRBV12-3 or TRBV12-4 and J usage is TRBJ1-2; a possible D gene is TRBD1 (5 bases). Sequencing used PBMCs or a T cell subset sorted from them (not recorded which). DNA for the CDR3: TGTGCCAGCAGTCCCCTCTCCCGGGACCACCTCGCCTTC. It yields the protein CASSPLSRDHLAF.